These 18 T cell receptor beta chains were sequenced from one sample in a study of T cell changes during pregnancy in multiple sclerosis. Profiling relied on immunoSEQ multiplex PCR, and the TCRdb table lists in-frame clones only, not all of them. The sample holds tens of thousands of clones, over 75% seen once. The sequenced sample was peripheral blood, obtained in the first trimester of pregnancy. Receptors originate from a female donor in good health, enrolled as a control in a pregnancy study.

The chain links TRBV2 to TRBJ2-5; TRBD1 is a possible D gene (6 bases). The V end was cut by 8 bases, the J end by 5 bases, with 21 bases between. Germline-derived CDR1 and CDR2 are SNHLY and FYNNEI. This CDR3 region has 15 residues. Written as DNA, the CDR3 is TGTGCCAGCCAATCGACAGGATCGGCGGGCGAGACCCAGTACTTC. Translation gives CASQSTGSAGETQYF.

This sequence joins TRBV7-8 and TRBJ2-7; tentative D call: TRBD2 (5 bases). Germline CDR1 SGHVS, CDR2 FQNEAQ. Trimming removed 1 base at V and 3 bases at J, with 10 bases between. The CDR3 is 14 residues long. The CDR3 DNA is TGTGCCAGCAGCTTAGTCGCGGGTGACTACGAGCAGTACTTC. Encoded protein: CASSLVAGDYEQYF.

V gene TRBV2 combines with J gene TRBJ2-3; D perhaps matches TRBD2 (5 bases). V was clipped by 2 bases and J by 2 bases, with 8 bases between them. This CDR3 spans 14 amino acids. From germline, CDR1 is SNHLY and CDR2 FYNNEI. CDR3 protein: CASSEKRFTDTQYF. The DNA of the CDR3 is TGTGCCAGCAGTGAAAAGCGGTTCACAGATACGCAGTATTTT.

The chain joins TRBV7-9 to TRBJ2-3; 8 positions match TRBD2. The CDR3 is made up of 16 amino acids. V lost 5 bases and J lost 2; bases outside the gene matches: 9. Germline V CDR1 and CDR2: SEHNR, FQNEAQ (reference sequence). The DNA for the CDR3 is TGTGCCAGCAGCCCCCCTCGGGGGGGACTCACAGATACGCAGTATTTT. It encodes CASSPPRGGLTDTQYF.

CDR3: CASSPLLTANTEAFF. The DNA of the CDR3 is TGTGCCAGCAGCCCCCTTTTAACAGCAAACACTGAAGCTTTCTTT. The chain combines TRBV9 with TRBJ1-1; D gene ambiguous. The CDR3 loop spans 15 amino acids. Germline V CDR1 and CDR2: SGDLS, YYNGEE. With 4 bases removed from V and 2 bases from J, the gap between germline ends came to 15 bases. The complete variable domain, with remaining parts taken from reference TRBV9 and TRBJ1-1, reads DSGVTQTPKHLITATGQRVTLRCSPRSGDLSVYWYQQSLDQGLQFLIQYYNGEERAKGNILERFSAQQFPDLHSELNLSSLELGDSALYFCASSPLLTANTEAFFGQGTRLTVV.

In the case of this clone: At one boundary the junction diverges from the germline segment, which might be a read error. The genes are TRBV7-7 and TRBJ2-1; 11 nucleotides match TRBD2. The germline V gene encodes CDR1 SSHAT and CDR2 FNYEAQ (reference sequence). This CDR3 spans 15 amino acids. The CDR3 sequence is CASSFGTSGYNEQFF. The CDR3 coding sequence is TGTGCTAGCAGCTTTGGGACTAGCGGTTACAATGAGCAGTTCTTC.

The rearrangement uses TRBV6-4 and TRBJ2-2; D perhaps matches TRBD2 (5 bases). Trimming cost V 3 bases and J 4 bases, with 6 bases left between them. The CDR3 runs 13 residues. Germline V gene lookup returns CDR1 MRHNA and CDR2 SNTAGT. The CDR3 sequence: CASSEGSTGELFF. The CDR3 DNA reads TGTGCCAGCAGTGAAGGGAGCACCGGGGAGCTGTTTTTT.

CDR3 protein: CASSQDPSGGPGGTQYF. In nucleotides, the CDR3 is TGTGCCAGCAGCCAAGACCCAAGCGGGGGGCCGGGTGGTACGCAGTATTTT. J is TRBJ2-3 and V is TRBV4-2, with 9 bases lining up with TRBD2. The J segment lost 8 bases and the V segment lost 0 bases, leaving 12 bases of the junction unmatched. This CDR3 has 17 residues. Germline V gives CDR1 LGHNA, CDR2 YNFKEQ.

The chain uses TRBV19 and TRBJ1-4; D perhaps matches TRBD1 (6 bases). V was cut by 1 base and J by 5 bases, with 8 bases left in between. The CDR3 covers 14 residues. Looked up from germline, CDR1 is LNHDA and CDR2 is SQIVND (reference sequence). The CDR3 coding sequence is TGTGCCAGTAGTATAGGGCAGGGGAATGAAAAACTGTTTTTT. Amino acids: CASSIGQGNEKLFF.

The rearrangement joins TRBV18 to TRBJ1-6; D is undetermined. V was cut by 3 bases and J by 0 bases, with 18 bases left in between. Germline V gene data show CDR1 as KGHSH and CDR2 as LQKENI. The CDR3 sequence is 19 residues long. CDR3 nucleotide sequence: TGTGCCAGCTCACCTTTCGACCGTTCAGGCAGCTCCTATAATTCACCCCTCCACTTT. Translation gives CASSPFDRSGSSYNSPLHF.

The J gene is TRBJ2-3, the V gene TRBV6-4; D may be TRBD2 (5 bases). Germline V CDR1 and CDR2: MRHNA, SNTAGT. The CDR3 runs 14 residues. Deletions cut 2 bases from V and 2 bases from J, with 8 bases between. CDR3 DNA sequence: TGTGCCAGCAGTGACAGGGAGAACACAGATACGCAGTATTTT. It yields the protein CASSDRENTDTQYF.

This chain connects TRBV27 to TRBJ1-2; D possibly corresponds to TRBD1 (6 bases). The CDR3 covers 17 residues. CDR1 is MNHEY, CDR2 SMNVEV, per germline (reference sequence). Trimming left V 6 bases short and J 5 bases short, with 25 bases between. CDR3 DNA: TGTGCCAGCAGCACAACCTCGGGGGGCCCGAACTGGTATGGCTACACCTTC. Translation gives CASSTTSGGPNWYGYTF.

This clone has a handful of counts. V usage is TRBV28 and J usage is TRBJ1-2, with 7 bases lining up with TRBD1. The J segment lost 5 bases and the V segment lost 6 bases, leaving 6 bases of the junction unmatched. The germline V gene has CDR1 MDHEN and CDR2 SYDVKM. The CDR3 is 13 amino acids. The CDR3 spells CASRTGQDYGYTF. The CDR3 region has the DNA TGTGCCAGCAGGACCGGACAGGATTATGGCTACACCTTC.

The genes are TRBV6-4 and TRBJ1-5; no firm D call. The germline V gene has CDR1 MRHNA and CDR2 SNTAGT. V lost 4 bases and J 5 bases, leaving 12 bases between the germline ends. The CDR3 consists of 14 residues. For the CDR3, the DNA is TGTGCCAGCAGTGCAGGCGGGCGGGATCAGCCCCAGCATTTT. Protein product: CASSAGGRDQPQHF.

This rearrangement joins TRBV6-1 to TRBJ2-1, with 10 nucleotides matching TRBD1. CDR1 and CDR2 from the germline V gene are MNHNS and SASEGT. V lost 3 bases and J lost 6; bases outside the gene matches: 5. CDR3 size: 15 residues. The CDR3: CASSDVTGGINEQFF. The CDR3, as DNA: TGTGCCAGCAGTGATGTGACAGGGGGCATCAATGAGCAGTTCTTC.

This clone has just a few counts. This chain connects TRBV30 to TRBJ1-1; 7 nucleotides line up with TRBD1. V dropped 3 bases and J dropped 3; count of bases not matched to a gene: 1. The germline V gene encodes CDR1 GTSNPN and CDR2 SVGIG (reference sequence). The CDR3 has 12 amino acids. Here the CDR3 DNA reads TGTGCCTGGAGCAGGGGGGACACTGAAGCTTTCTTT. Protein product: CAWSRGDTEAFF.

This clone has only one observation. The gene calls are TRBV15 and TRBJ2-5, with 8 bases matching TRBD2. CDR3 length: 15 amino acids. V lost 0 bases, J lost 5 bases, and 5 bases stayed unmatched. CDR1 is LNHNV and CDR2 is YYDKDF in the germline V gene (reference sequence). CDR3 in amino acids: CATSRDRGGLETQYF. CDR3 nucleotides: TGTGCCACCAGCAGAGATCGGGGGGGCCTGGAGACCCAGTACTTC.

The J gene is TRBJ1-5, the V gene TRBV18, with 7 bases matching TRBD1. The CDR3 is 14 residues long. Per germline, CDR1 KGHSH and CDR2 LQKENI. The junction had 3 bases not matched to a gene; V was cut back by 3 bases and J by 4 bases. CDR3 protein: CASSPGTENQPQHF. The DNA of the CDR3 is TGTGCCAGCTCACCCGGGACAGAGAATCAGCCCCAGCATTTT.